Sequencing of this T cell receptor (beta chain) was carried out in a study of blood T cell repertoires in COVID-19. On the study more broadly: Samples came from the United States, Italy and Spain, spanning acute and convalescent COVID-19.

Allocation to cohorts depended on clinical history reported by the participants. Cohort 3 recovered donors had two negative PCRs, clearance, or symptom resolution. In the source study's methods: The assay estimated nucleated cells by amplifying reference gene primers. Method: immunoSEQ multiplex PCR; TCRdb's copy keeps in-frame clones and lacks some. That table is the source of V, J and clone size, and D and trimming were worked out from the DNA. The top ten clones hold 0.95% to 1.1% of a sample with 390,000 or so clones, 80% to 90% of them seen once. The sequence came from a man aged 18 to 30 who had recovered from COVID-19. Sequencing used PBMCs or T cells enriched from blood (not recorded which).

CDR3 sequence reads: CASSSLTQKLYGYTF. As DNA, the CDR3 is TGTGCCAGCAGTTCCTTGACACAGAAGCTCTATGGCTACACCTTC. The chain carries TRBV6-6 and TRBJ1-2; no definite D call. CDR1 MNHNY and CDR2 SVGAGI come from the germline V gene (reference sequence). CDR3 size: 15 residues. V dropped 4 bases and J dropped 4 bases, with 16 bases sitting between them.